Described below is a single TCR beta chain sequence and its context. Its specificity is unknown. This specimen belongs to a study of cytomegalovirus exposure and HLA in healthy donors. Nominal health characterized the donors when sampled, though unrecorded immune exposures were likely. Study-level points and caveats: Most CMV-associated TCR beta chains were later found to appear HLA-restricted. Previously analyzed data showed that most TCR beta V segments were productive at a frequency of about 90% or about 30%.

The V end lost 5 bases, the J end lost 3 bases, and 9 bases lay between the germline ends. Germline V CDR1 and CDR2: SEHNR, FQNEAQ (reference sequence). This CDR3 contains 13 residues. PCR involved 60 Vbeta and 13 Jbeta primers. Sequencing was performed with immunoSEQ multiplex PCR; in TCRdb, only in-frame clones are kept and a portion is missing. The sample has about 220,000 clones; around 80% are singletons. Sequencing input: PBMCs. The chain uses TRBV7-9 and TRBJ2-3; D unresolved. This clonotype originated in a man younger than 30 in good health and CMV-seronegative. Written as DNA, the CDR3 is TGTGCCAGCAGCGTGCCCGGGACAGATACGCAGTATTTT. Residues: CASSVPGTDTQYF.